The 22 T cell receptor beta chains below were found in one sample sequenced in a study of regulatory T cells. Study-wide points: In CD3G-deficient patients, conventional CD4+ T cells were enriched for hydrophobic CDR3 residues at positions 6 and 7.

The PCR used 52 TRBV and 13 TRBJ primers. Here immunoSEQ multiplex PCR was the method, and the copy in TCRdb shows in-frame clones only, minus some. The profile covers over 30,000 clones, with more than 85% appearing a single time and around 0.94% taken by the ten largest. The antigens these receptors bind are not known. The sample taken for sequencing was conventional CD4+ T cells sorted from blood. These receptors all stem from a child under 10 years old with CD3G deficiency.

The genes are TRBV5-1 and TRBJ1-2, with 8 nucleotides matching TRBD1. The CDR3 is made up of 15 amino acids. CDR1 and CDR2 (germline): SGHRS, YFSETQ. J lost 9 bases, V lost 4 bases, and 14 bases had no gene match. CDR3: CASSQGPGTGGSYTF. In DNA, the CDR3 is TGCGCCAGCAGCCAAGGTCCCGGGACAGGTGGAAGCTACACCTTC.

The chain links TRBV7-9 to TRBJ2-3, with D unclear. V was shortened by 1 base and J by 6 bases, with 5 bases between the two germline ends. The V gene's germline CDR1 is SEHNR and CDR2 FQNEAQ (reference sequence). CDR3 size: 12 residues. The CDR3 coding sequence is TGTGCCAGCAGCTTAGGGGTGGATACGCAGTATTTT. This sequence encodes CASSLGVDTQYF.

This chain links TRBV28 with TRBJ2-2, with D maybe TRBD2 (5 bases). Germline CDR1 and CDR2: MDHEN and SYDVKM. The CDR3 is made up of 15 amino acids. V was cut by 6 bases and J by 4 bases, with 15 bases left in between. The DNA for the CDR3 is TGTGCCAGCAGAAAAGCGGCCTCTGCCACCGGGGAGCTGTTTTTT. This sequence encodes CASRKAASATGELFF.

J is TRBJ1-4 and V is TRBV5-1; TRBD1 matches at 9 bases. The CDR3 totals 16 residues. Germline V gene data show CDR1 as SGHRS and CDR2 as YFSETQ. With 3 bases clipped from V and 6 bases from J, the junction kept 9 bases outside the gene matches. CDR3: CASSSGTGKGDEKLFF. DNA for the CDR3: TGCGCCAGCAGCTCCGGGACAGGGAAGGGGGATGAAAAACTGTTTTTT.

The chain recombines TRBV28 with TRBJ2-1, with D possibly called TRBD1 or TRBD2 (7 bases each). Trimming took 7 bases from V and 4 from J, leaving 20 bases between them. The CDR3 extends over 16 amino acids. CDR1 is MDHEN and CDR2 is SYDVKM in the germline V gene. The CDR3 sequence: CASTLRGGGGYNEQFF. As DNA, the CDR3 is TGTGCCAGCACCCTCAGGGGGGGAGGCGGGTACAATGAGCAGTTCTTC.

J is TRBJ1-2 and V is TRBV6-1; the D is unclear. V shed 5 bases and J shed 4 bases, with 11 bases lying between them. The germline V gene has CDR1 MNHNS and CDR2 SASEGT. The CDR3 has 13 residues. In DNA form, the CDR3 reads TGTGCCAGCAGTCCGGACCCCTCCTATGGCTACACCTTC. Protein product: CASSPDPSYGYTF.

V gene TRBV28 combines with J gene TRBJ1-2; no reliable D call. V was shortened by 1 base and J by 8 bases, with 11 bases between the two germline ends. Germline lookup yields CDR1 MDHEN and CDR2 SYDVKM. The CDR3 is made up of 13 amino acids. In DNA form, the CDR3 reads TGTGCCAGCAGTTTATCGTCGGGAAGAGGCTACACCTTC. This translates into CASSLSSGRGYTF.

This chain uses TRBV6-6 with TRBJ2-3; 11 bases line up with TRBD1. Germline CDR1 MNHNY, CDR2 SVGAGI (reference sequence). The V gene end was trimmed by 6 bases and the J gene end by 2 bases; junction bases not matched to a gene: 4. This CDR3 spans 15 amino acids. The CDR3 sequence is CASSRTGGFTDTQYF. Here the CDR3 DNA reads TGTGCCAGCAGCCGGACAGGGGGCTTCACAGATACGCAGTATTTT.

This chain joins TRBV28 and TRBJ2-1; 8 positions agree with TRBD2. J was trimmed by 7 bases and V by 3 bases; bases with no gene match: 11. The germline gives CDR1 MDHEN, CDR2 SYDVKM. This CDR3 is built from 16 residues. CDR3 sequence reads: CASSFASGTRGNEQFF. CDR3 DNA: TGTGCCAGCAGTTTCGCTTCCGGGACTAGAGGGAATGAGCAGTTCTTC.

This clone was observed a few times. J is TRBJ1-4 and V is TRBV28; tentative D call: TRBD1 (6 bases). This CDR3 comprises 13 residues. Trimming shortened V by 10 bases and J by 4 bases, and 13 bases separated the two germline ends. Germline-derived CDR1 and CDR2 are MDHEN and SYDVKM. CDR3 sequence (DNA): TGTGCCACCTCAGGGGCTAATAATGAAAAACTGTTTTTT. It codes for CATSGANNEKLFF. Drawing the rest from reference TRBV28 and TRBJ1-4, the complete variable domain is DVKVTQSSRYLVKRTGEKVFLECVQDMDHENMFWYRQDPGLGLRLIYFSYDVKMKEKGDIPEGYSVSREKKERFSLILESASTNQTSMYLCATSGANNEKLFFGSGTQLSVL.

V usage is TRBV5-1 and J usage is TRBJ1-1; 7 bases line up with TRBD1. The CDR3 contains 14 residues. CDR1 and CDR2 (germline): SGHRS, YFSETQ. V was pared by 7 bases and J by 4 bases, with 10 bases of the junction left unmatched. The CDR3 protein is CASSQGPGATEAFF. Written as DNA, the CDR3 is TGCGCCAGCTCACAGGGGCCGGGTGCCACTGAAGCTTTCTTT.

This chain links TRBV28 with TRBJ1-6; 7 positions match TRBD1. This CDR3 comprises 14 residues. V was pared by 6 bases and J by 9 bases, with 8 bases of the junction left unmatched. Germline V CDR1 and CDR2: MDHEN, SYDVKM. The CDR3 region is CASRDRIRGSPLHF. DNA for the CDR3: TGTGCCAGCAGGGACAGGATTCGCGGTTCACCCCTCCACTTT.

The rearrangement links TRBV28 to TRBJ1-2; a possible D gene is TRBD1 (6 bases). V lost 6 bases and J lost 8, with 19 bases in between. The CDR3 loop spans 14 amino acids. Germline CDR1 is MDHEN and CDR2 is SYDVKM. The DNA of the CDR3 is TGTGCCAGCAGGAGTAACAGGGTTAGGATAGGCTACACCTTC. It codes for CASRSNRVRIGYTF.

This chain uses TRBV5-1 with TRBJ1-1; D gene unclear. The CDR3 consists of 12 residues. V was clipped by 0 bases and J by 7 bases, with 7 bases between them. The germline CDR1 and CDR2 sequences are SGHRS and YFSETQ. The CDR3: CASSLDVGEAFF. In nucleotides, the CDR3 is TGCGCCAGCAGCTTGGATGTGGGTGAAGCTTTCTTT.

CDR3 bases: TGTGCCAGCAGTTTACTAGCGGGCTACGAGCAGTACTTC. It yields the protein CASSLLAGYEQYF. This chain connects TRBV28 to TRBJ2-7; 8 bases are a match to TRBD2. Germline lookup yields CDR1 MDHEN and CDR2 SYDVKM. The CDR3 is made up of 13 amino acids. Trimming took 2 bases from V and 3 from J; bases not matched to a gene: 0.

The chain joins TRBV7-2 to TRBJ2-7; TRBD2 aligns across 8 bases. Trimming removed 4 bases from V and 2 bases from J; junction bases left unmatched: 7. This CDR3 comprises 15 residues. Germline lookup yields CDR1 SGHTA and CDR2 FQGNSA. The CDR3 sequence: CASSSQSGSAYEQYF. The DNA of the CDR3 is TGTGCCAGCAGCTCCCAGAGCGGGAGCGCCTACGAGCAGTACTTC. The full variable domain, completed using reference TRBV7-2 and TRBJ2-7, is GAGVSQSPSNKVTEKGKDVELRCDPISGHTALYWYRQSLGQGLEFLIYFQGNSAPDKSGLPSDRFSAERTGGSVSTLTIQRTQQEDSAVYLCASSSQSGSAYEQYFGPGTRLTVT.

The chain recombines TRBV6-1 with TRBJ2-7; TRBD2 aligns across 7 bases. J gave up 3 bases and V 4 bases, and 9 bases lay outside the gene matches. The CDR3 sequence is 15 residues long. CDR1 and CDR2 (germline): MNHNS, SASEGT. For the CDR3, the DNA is TGTGCCAGCAGTGTTCGGGGGGATTTAGGCTACGAGCAGTACTTC. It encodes CASSVRGDLGYEQYF.

The DNA of the CDR3 is TGTGCCAGCAGTTTAAGCCCCCTGGAGGGTAGCTACGAGCAGTACTTC. It codes for CASSLSPLEGSYEQYF. V usage is TRBV27 and J usage is TRBJ2-7; tentatively, D is TRBD2 (6 bases). The CDR3 is made up of 16 amino acids. Trimming shortened V by 2 bases and J by 3 bases, and 17 bases separated the two germline ends. Germline V lookup: CDR1 MNHEY, CDR2 SMNVEV (reference sequence).

This CDR3 is CASSPRFGTNEKLFF. Written as DNA, the CDR3 is TGTGCCAGCAGTCCCCGTTTCGGGACTAATGAAAAACTGTTTTTT. This chain connects TRBV28 to TRBJ1-4; D is unclear. The CDR3 is 15 residues long. V lost 5 bases, J lost 2 bases, and 12 bases lay in between. In germline, CDR1 is MDHEN, CDR2 SYDVKM. Full variable domain (outside the CDR3, taken from reference TRBV28 and TRBJ1-4): DVKVTQSSRYLVKRTGEKVFLECVQDMDHENMFWYRQDPGLGLRLIYFSYDVKMKEKGDIPEGYSVSREKKERFSLILESASTNQTSMYLCASSPRFGTNEKLFFGSGTQLSVL.

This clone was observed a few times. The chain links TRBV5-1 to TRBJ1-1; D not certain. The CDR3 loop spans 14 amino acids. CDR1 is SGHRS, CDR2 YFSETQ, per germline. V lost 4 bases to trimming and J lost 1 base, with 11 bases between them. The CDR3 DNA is TGCGCCAGCAGCCTGACGGCTTCGAACACTGAAGCTTTCTTT. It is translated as CASSLTASNTEAFF.

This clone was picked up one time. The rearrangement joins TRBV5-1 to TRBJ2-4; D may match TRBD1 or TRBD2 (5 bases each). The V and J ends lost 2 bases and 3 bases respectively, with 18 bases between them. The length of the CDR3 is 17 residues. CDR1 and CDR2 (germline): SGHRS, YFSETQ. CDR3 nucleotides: TGCGCCAGCAGCTTAGGGACCTCCTCTGCGGACAAAAACATTCAGTACTTC. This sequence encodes CASSLGTSSADKNIQYF.

The CDR3 here is CASSPQWSPPSEQYF. For the CDR3, the DNA is TGTGCCAGCAGCCCACAGTGGAGCCCCCCCTCCGAGCAGTACTTC. The chain employs TRBV28 and TRBJ2-7; D is unresolved. CDR3 length: 15 residues. V lost 6 bases, J lost 6 bases, and 21 bases lay in between. Germline CDR1 MDHEN, CDR2 SYDVKM. The full variable domain, in which reference TRBV28 and TRBJ2-7 provide the parts outside the CDR3, is DVKVTQSSRYLVKRTGEKVFLECVQDMDHENMFWYRQDPGLGLRLIYFSYDVKMKEKGDIPEGYSVSREKKERFSLILESASTNQTSMYLCASSPQWSPPSEQYFGPGTRLTVT.